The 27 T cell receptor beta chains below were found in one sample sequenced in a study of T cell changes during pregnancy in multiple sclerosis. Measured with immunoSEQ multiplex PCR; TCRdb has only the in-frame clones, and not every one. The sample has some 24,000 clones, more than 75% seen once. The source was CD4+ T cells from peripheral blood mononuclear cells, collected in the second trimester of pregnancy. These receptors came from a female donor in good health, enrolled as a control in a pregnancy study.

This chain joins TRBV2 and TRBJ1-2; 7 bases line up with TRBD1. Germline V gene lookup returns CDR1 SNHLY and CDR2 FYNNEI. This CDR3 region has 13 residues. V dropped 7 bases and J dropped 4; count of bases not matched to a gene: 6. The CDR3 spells CASTPQGVYGYTF. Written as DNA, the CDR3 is TGTGCCAGCACCCCTCAGGGGGTCTATGGCTACACCTTC.

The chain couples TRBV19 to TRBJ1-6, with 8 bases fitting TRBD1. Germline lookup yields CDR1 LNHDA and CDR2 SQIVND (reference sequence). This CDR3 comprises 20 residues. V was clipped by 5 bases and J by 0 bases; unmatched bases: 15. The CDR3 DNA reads TGTGCCAGTAGTTCGAACTACCTGGACAGGGAGGCCTCCTATAATTCACCCCTCCACTTT. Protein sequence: CASSSNYLDREASYNSPLHF.

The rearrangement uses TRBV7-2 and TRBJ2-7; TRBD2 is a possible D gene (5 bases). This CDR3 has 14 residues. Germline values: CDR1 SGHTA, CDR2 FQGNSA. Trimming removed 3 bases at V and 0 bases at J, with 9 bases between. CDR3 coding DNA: TGTGCCAGCAGCTTCACGGGAAGCTCCTACGAGCAGTACTTC. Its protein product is CASSFTGSSYEQYF. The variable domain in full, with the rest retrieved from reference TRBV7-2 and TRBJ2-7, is GAGVSQSPSNKVTEKGKDVELRCDPISGHTALYWYRQSLGQGLEFLIYFQGNSAPDKSGLPSDRFSAERTGGSVSTLTIQRTQQEDSAVYLCASSFTGSSYEQYFGPGTRLTVT.

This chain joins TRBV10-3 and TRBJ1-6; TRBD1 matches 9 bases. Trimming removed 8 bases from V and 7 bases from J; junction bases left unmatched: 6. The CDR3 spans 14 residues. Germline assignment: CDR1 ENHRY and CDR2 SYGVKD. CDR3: CAIGGTGRNSPLHF. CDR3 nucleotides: TGTGCCATCGGGGGGACAGGGAGAAATTCACCCCTCCACTTT.

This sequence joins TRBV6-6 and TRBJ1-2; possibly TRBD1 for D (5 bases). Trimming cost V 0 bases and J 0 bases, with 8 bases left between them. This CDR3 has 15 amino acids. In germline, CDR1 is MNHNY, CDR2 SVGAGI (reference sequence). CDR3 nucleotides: TGTGCCAGCAGTTACTCGGCAGGGACTAACTATGGCTACACCTTC. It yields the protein CASSYSAGTNYGYTF.

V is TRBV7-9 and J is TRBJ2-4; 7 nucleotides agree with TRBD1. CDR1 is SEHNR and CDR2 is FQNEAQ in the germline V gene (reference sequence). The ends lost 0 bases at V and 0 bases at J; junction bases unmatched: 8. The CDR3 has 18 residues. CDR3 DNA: TGTGCCAGCAGCTTAGCTCCCAGGGGGAGCTCAGCCAAAAACATTCAGTACTTC. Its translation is CASSLAPRGSSAKNIQYF.

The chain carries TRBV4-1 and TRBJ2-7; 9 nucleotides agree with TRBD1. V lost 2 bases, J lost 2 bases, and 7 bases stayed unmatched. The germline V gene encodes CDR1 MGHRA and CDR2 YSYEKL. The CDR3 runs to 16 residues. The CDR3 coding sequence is TGCGCCAGCAGCCAAACCTTCCGGGACAGGGCCTACGAGCAGTACTTC. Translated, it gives CASSQTFRDRAYEQYF.

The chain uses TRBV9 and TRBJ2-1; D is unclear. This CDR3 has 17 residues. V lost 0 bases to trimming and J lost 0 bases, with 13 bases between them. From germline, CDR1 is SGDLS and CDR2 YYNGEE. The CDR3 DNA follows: TGTGCCAGCAGCGTAGCTCAGGCCCCGACCTCCTACAATGAGCAGTTCTTC. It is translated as CASSVAQAPTSYNEQFF.

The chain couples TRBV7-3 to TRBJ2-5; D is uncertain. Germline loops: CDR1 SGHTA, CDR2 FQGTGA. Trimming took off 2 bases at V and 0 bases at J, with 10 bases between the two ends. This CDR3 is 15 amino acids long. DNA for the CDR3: TGTGCCAGCAGCTTATATGCCGGGTACCAAGAGACCCAGTACTTC. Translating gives CASSLYAGYQETQYF.

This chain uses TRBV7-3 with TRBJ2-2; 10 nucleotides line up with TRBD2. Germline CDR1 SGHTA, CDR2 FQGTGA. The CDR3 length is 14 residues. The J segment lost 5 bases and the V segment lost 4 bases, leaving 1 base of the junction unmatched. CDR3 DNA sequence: TGTGCCAGCAGCTCGGGACTAGCGACCGGGGAGCTGTTTTTT. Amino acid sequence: CASSSGLATGELFF.

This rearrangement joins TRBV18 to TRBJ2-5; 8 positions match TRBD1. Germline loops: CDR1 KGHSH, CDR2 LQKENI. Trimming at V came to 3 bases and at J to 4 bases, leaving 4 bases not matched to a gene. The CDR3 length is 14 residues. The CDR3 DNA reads TGTGCCAGCTCACCCTGGACAGGGCCAGAGACCCAGTACTTC. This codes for CASSPWTGPETQYF. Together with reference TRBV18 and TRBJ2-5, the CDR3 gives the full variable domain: NAGVMQNPRHLVRRRGQEARLRCSPMKGHSHVYWYRQLPEEGLKFMVYLQKENIIDESGMPKERFSAEFPKEGPSILRIQQVVRGDSAAYFCASSPWTGPETQYFGPGTRLLVL.

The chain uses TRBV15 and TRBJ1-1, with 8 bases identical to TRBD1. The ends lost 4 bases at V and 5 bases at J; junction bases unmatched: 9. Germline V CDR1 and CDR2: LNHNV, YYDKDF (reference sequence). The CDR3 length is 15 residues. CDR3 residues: CATSTGQGEVTEAFF. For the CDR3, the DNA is TGTGCCACCAGCACCGGACAGGGAGAAGTGACTGAAGCTTTCTTT.

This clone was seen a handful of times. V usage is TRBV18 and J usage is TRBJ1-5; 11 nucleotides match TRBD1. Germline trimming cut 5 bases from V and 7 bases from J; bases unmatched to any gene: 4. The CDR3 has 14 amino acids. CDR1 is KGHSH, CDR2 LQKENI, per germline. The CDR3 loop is CASSMGQGGQPQHF. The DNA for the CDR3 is TGTGCCAGCTCAATGGGACAGGGGGGACAGCCCCAGCATTTT.

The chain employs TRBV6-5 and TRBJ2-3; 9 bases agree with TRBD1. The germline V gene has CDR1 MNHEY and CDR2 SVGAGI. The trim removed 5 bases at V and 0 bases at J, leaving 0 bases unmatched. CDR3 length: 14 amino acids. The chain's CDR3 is CASSGTGSTDTQYF. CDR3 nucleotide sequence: TGTGCCAGCAGTGGGACAGGGAGCACAGATACGCAGTATTTT.

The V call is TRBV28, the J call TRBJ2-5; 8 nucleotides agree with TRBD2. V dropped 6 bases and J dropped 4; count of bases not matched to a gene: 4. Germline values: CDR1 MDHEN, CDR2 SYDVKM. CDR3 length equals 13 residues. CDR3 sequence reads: CASSSGGVETQYF. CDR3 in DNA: TGTGCCAGCAGCTCCGGGGGGGTAGAGACCCAGTACTTC. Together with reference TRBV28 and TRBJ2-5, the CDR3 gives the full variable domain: DVKVTQSSRYLVKRTGEKVFLECVQDMDHENMFWYRQDPGLGLRLIYFSYDVKMKEKGDIPEGYSVSREKKERFSLILESASTNQTSMYLCASSSGGVETQYFGPGTRLLVL.

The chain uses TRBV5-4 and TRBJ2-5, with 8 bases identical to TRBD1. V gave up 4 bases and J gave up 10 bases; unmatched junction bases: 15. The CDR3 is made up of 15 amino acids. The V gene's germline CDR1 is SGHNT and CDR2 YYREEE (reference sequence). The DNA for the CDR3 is TGTGCCAGCAGCCCCCCGGGACAGGACCTCGTGGGCCAGTACTTC. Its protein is CASSPPGQDLVGQYF.

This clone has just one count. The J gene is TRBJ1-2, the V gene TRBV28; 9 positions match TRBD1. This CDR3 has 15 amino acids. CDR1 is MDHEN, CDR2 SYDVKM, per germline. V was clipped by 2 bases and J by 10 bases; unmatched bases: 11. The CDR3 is CASSLPGTGRNAYTF. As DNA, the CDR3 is TGTGCCAGCAGTTTACCCGGGACAGGGAGGAATGCCTACACCTTC.

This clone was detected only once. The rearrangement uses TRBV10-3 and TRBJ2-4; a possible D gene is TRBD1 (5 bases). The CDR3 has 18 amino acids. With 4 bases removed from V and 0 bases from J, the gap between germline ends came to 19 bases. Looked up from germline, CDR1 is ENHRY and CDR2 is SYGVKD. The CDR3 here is CAISARTMSSSAKNIQYF. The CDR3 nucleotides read TGTGCCATCAGTGCCCGGACAATGAGTTCCTCAGCCAAAAACATTCAGTACTTC.

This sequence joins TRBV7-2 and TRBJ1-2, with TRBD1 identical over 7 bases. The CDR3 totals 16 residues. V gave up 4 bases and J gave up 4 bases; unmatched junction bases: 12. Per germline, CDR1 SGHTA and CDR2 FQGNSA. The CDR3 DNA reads TGTGCCAGCAGCTGGTTGTTTAGGACAGGCGTCTATGGCTACACCTTC. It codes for CASSWLFRTGVYGYTF.

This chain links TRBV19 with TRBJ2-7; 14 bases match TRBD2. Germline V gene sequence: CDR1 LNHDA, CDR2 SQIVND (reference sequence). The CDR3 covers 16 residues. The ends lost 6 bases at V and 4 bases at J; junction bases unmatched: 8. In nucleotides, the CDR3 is TGTGCCAGTAGAGGACTAGCGGGGGGCTTGTCGTACGAGCAGTACTTC. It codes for CASRGLAGGLSYEQYF.

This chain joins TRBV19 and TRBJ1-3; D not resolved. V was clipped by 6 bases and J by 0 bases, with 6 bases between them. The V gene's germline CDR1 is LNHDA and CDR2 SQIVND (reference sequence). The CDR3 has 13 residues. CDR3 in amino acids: CASSRLSGNTIYF. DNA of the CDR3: TGTGCCAGTAGCAGACTCTCTGGAAACACCATATATTTT.

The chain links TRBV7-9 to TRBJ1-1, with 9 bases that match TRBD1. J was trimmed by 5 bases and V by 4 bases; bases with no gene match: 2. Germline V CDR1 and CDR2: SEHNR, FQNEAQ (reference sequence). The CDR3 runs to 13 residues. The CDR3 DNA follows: TGTGCCAGCAGCTCAGGACAGGGGACTGAAGCTTTCTTT. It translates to CASSSGQGTEAFF.

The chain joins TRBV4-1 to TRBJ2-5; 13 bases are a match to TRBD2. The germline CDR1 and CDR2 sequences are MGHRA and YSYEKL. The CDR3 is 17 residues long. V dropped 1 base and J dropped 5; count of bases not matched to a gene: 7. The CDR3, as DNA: TGCGCCAGCAGCCAAGCTAACGGACTAGCGGGGGAGGAGACCCAGTACTTC. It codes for CASSQANGLAGEETQYF.

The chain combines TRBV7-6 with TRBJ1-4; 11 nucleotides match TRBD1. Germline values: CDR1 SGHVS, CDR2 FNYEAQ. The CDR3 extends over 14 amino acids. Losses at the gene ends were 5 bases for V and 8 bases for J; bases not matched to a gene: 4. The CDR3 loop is CASSGGQGGEKLFF. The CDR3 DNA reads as TGTGCCAGCAGCGGGGGACAGGGGGGCGAAAAACTGTTTTTT.

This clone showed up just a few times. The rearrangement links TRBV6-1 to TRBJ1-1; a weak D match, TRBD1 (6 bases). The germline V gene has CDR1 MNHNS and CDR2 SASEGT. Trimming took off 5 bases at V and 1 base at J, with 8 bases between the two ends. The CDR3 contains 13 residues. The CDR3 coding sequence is TGTGCCAGCAGTTCAGGGGAGAACACTGAAGCTTTCTTT. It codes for CASSSGENTEAFF.

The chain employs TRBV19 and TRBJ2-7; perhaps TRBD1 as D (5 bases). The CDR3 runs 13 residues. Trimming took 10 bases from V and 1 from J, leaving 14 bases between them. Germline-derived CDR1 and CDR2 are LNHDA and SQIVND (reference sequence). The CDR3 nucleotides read TGTGCCACAAGACAGCCGTCGTCCTACGAGCAGTACTTC. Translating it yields CATRQPSSYEQYF. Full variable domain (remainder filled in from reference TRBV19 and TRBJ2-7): DGGITQSPKYLFRKEGQNVTLSCEQNLNHDAMYWYRQDPGQGLRLIYYSQIVNDFQKGDIAEGYSVSREKKESFPLTVTSAQKNPTAFYLCATRQPSSYEQYFGPGTRLTVT.

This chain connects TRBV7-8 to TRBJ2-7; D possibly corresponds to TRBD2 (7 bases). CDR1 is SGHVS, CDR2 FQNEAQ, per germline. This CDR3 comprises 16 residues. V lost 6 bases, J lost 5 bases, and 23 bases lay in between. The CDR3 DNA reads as TGTGCCAGCAGTCCAAGGGGGGGGGAACCGCGTCACGAGCAGTACTTC. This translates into CASSPRGGEPRHEQYF.